The clone carrying this T cell receptor beta chain was picked up one time. Germline CDR1 is SGHRS and CDR2 is YFSETQ. The CDR3 covers 13 residues. This entry is derived from a study of cytomegalovirus exposure and HLA in healthy donors. With 60 Vbeta and 13 Jbeta primers, the PCR was carried out. As handled by the study authors: Later analysis identified tens of millions of unique TCR beta chains, approximately 11 million shared. Clones were read by immunoSEQ multiplex PCR, and TCRdb kept only the in-frame ones, dropping some. V, J and clone size were drawn from that table, and D and trimming were deduced from the DNA. The profile covers 100,000 to 150,000 clones, with approximately 83% appearing a single time and roughly 1.2% taken by the ten largest.

The chain employs TRBV5-1 and TRBJ2-5, with 8 bases lining up with TRBD1. TRBJ2-7 matches the DNA end more closely, so the J call is doubtful. Sequencing was done on a sample of PBMCs. The sequence derives from a girl aged 2-9 years in good health and CMV-seronegative. The CDR3: CASSLQDRDEQYF. The CDR3, as DNA: TGCGCCAGCAGCTTGCAGGACAGGGACGAGCAGTACTTC.